The 14 T cell receptor beta chains below come from one sample, sequenced in a study of T-cell memory formation after mild COVID-19. TCRdb independently ran MiXCR on the 5' RACE reads; one entry per CDR3 protein. The table includes a few hundred thousand distinct CDR3 sequences, roughly an eighth detected once. The source material was PBMCs or a T cell subset sorted from them (not recorded which). These receptor sequences come from a man between 18 and 35 years old who had mild COVID-19 (a few samples of this study predate the infection). Cell type and time point are not known.

This clonotype was seen a handful of times. The chain recombines TRBV7-9 with TRBJ1-1; D perhaps matches TRBD1 (5 bases). Trimming removed 1 base at V and 10 bases at J, with 10 bases between. The CDR3 is 12 residues long. CDR1 SEHNR and CDR2 FQNEAQ come from the germline V gene (reference sequence). The chain's CDR3 is CASSLVRGVAFF. The CDR3 bases are TGTGCCAGCAGCTTAGTTCGGGGGGTAGCTTTCTTT. The whole variable domain, filled in from reference TRBV7-9 and TRBJ1-1, reads DTGVSQNPRHKITKRGQNVTFRCDPISEHNRLYWYRQTLGQGPEFLTYFQNEAQLEKSRLLSDRFSAERPKGSFSTLEIQRTEQGDSAMYLCASSLVRGVAFFGQGTRLTVV.

CDR3: CASSSGRAGAYIQYF. The CDR3 DNA is TGTGCCAGCAGCTCAGGACGGGCGGGGGCATACATTCAGTACTTC. This chain links TRBV7-9 with TRBJ2-4; TRBD2 is a possible D gene (7 bases). CDR1 and CDR2 (germline): SEHNR, FQNEAQ (reference sequence). This CDR3 has 15 residues. V was clipped by 4 bases and J by 8 bases, with 18 bases between them.

The chain employs TRBV27 and TRBJ1-4; 10 bases match TRBD1. With 5 bases clipped from V and 9 bases from J, the junction kept 6 bases outside the gene matches. Looked up from germline, CDR1 is MNHEY and CDR2 is SMNVEV (reference sequence). The CDR3 covers 14 residues. The CDR3 DNA reads as TGTGCCAGCAGTCTCCGACAGGGGGCGCAAAAACTGTTTTTT. Translating it yields CASSLRQGAQKLFF.

This clonotype was seen more than once but under ten times. The chain has TRBV6-2 or TRBV6-3 and TRBJ1-2; unclear D gene. Per germline, CDR1 MNHEY and CDR2 SVGEGT. Trimming left V 3 bases short and J 6 bases short, with 14 bases between. CDR3 length: 14 amino acids. CDR3 bases: TGTGCCAGCAGTTATACCCCTTTTCAGAATGGCTACACCTTC. This encodes CASSYTPFQNGYTF.

V and J are TRBV20-1 and TRBJ2-5; perhaps TRBD2 as D (5 bases). V was cut by 3 bases and J by 1 base, with 9 bases left in between. Germline assignment: CDR1 DFQATT and CDR2 SNEGSKA (reference sequence). The CDR3 is 13 amino acids. The CDR3 here is CSASTRAQETQYF. The CDR3, as DNA: TGCAGTGCTAGTACGAGGGCCCAAGAGACCCAGTACTTC.

This clonotype turned up a few times. The chain combines TRBV29-1 with TRBJ1-2; TRBD1 agrees at 10 bases. Germline assignment: CDR1 SQVTM and CDR2 ANQGSEA. The CDR3 covers 13 residues. The trim removed 7 bases at V and 5 bases at J, leaving 7 bases unmatched. CDR3 amino acids: CSGRTGGRYGYTF. CDR3 sequence (DNA): TGCAGCGGGCGGACAGGGGGTCGTTATGGCTACACCTTC.

The chain joins TRBV21-1 to TRBJ2-5; the table calls TRBD2, which could not be checked here. TRBV21-1 is reported as a pseudogene. The CDR3 sequence is 18 residues long. The CDR3: CASSSRLAGAHVEGTQYF. In nucleotides, the CDR3 is TGTGCCAGCAGCTCCCGACTAGCGGGGGCCCATGTGGAAGGGACCCAGTACTTC.

This clonotype was counted a few times. The chain couples TRBV7-2 to TRBJ1-4; the D is unclear. V lost 1 base, J lost 2 bases, and 8 bases lay in between. CDR3 size: 15 residues. Germline lookup yields CDR1 SGHTA and CDR2 FQGNSA. CDR3 nucleotides: TGTGCCAGCAGCTTAGGGGAGGGCACTAATGAAAAACTGTTTTTT. Translation gives CASSLGEGTNEKLFF.

This chain connects TRBV5-1 to TRBJ1-4; D possibly corresponds to TRBD1 (6 bases). CDR3 size: 15 residues. Trimming cost V 0 bases and J 6 bases, with 12 bases left between them. Germline assignment: CDR1 SGHRS and CDR2 YFSETQ. The CDR3 sequence is CASSLVGTPDEKLFF. As DNA, the CDR3 is TGCGCCAGCAGCTTGGTGGGGACACCCGATGAAAAACTGTTTTTT.

This clonotype has only a few counts. V gene TRBV6-6 combines with J gene TRBJ1-2; D is undetermined. Germline V gives CDR1 MNHNY, CDR2 SVGAGI (reference sequence). CDR3 length: 16 residues. The V end lost 0 bases, the J end lost 7 bases, and 18 bases lay between the germline ends. Here the CDR3 reads CASSYSILPDLGGYTF. DNA for the CDR3: TGTGCCAGCAGTTACTCTATATTACCAGATCTAGGTGGCTACACCTTC.

The chain couples TRBV24-1 to TRBJ2-3; the match to TRBD2 covers 9 bases. Germline CDR1 and CDR2: KGHDR and SFDVKD. The V and J ends lost 4 bases and 0 bases, in that order; junction bases with no gene match: 4. This CDR3 is 16 amino acids long. The CDR3 reads CATSEGRGGSTDTQYF. For the CDR3, the DNA is TGTGCCACCAGTGAGGGGCGGGGGGGAAGCACAGATACGCAGTATTTT.

The rearrangement links TRBV4-3 to TRBJ2-2; TRBD1 is a possible D gene (7 bases). Per the germline V gene, CDR1 is LGHNA and CDR2 is YSLEER. V was cut by 0 bases and J by 3 bases, with 17 bases left in between. The CDR3 length is 18 residues. This CDR3 is CASSQEWTGGGYTGELFF. The CDR3 nucleotides read TGCGCCAGCAGCCAAGAGTGGACAGGAGGGGGGTACACCGGGGAGCTGTTTTTT.

J is TRBJ2-1 and V is TRBV7-2, with D unclear. The V end lost 1 base, the J end lost 8 bases, and 12 bases lay between the germline ends. The CDR3 has 14 amino acids. Germline loops: CDR1 SGHTA, CDR2 FQGNSA. CDR3 nucleotide sequence: TGTGCCAGCAGCTTAGGGCTCGTGAAGGATGAGCAGTTCTTC. The encoded protein is CASSLGLVKDEQFF.

This clonotype was found many times. The chain couples TRBV7-2 to TRBJ2-1, with 8 bases that match TRBD2. Germline V CDR1 and CDR2: SGHTA, FQGNSA. Trimming cost V 1 base and J 9 bases; bases outside gene matches: 5. The CDR3 is 14 residues long. CDR3 residues: CASSLGAGGSEQFF. The CDR3 nucleotides are TGTGCCAGCAGCTTAGGGGCGGGGGGTAGTGAGCAGTTCTTC.